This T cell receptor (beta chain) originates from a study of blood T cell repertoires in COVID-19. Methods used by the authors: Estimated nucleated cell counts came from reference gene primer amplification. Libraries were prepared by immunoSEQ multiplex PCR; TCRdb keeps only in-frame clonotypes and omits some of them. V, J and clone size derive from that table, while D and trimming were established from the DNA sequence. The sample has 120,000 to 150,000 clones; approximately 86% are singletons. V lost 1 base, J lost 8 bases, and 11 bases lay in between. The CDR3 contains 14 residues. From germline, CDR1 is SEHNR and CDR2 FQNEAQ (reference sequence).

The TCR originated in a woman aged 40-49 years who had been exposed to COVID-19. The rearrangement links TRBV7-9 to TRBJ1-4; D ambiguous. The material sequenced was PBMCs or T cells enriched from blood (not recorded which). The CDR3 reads CASSLGTGKEKLFF. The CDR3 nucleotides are TGTGCCAGCAGCTTAGGGACGGGGAAGGAAAAACTGTTTTTT. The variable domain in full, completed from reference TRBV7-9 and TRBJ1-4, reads DTGVSQNPRHKITKRGQNVTFRCDPISEHNRLYWYRQTLGQGPEFLTYFQNEAQLEKSRLLSDRFSAERPKGSFSTLEIQRTEQGDSAMYLCASSLGTGKEKLFFGSGTQLSVL.